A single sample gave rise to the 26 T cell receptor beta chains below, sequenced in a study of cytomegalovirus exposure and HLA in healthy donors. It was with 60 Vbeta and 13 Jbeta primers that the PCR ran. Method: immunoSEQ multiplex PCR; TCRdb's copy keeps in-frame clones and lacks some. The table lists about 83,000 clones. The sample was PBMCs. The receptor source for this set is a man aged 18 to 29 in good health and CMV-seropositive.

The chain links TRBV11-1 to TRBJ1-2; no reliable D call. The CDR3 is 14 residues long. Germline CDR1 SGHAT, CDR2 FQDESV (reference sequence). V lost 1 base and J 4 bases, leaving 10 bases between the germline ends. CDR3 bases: TGTGCCAGCAGCTTAGAAGCAGGATCCTATGGCTACACCTTC. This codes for CASSLEAGSYGYTF.

This CDR3 is CASSQGLVSYEQYF. CDR3 coding DNA: TGCGCCAGCAGCCAAGGACTGGTCTCCTACGAGCAGTACTTC. V is TRBV4-1 and J is TRBJ2-7; no firm D call. The CDR3 has 14 amino acids. Between the trimmed V and J ends, which lost 1 base and 0 bases, there was a span of 7 bases. In germline, CDR1 is MGHRA, CDR2 YSYEKL.

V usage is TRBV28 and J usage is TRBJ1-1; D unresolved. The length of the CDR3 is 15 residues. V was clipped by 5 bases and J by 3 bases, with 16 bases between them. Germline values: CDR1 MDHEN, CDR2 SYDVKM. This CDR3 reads CASSPWGGRHTEAFF. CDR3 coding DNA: TGTGCCAGCAGTCCTTGGGGAGGGAGGCACACTGAAGCTTTCTTT.

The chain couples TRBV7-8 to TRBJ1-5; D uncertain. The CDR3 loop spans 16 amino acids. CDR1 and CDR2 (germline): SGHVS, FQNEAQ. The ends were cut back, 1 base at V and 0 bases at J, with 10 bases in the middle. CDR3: CASSLESQISNQPQHF. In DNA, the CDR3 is TGTGCCAGCAGCTTAGAATCACAGATTAGCAATCAGCCCCAGCATTTT.

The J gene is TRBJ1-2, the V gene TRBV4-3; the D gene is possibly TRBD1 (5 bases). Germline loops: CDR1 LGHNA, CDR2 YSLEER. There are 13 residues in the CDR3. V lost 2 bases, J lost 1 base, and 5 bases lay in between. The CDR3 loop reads CASSQRGNYGYTF. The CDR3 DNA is TGCGCCAGCAGCCAAAGGGGTAACTATGGCTACACCTTC.

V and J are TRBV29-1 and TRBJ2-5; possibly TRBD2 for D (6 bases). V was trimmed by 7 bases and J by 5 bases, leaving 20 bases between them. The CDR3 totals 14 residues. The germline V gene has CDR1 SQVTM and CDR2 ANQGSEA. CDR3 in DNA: TGCAGCGCTGAGCGCGGGAAGGCTTGGGAGACCCAGTACTTC. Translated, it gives CSAERGKAWETQYF.

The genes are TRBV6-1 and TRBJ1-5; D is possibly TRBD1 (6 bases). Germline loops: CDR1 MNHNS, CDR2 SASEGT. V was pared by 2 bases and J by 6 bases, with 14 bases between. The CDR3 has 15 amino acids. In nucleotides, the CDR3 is TGTGCCAGCAGTGAATGGGTACAGGGTGGTCAGCCCCAGCATTTT. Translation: CASSEWVQGGQPQHF.

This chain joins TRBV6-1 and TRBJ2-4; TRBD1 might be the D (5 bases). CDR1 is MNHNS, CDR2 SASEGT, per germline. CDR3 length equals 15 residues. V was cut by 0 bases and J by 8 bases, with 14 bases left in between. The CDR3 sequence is CASSEALRQSDIQYF. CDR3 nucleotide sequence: TGTGCCAGCAGTGAAGCGCTTCGACAGTCCGACATTCAGTACTTC.

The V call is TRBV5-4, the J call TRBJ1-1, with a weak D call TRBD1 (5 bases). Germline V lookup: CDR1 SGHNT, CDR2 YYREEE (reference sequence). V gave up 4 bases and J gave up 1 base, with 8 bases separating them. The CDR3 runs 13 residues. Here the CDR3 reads CASSTGQNTEAFF. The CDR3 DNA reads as TGTGCCAGCAGCACAGGACAGAACACTGAAGCTTTCTTT.

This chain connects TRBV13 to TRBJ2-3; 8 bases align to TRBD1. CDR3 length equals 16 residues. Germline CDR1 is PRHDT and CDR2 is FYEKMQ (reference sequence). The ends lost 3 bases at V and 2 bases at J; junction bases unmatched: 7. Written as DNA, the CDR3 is TGTGCCAGCAGCTTGGACAGGGTTGGGGTCACAGATACGCAGTATTTT. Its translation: CASSLDRVGVTDTQYF.

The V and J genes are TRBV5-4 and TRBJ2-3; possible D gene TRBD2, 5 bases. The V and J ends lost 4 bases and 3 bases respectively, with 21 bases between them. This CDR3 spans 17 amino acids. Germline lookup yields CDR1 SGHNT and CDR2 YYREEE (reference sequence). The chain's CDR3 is CASSAGGTVRITDTQYF. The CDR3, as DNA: TGTGCCAGCAGCGCCGGAGGTACAGTCAGGATAACAGATACGCAGTATTTT.

The CDR3 nucleotides are TGTGCCAGCAGCAACAGGGCCGGGAAAGCTTTCTTT. Amino acid sequence: CASSNRAGKAFF. This chain links TRBV28 with TRBJ1-1, with a possible D match to TRBD1 (6 bases). The CDR3 runs 12 residues. V was shortened by 6 bases and J by 9 bases, with 14 bases between the two germline ends. Germline loops: CDR1 MDHEN, CDR2 SYDVKM.

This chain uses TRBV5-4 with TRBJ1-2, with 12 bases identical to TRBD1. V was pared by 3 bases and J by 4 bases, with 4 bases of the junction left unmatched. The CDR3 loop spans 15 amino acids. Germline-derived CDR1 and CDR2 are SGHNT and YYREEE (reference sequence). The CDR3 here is CASSSGTGGIYGYTF. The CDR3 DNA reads TGTGCCAGCAGCTCAGGGACAGGGGGCATCTATGGCTACACCTTC.

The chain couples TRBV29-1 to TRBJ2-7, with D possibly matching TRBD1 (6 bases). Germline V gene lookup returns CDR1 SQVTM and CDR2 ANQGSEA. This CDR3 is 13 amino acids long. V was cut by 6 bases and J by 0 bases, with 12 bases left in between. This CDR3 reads CSVRTASSYEQYF. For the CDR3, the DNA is TGCAGCGTGAGGACAGCTAGCTCCTACGAGCAGTACTTC.

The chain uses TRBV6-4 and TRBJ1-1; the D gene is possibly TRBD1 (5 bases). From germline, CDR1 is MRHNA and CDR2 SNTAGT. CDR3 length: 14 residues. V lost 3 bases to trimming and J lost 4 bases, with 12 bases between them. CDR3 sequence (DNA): TGTGCCAGCAGTGAAGGGGTTGAAGGCACTGAAGCTTTCTTT. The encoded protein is CASSEGVEGTEAFF.

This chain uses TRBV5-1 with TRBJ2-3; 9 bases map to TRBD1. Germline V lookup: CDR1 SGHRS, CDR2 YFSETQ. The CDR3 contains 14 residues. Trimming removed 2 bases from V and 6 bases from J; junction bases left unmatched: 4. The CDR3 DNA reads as TGCGCCAGCAGCTTACAGGGGGCGCGGGATACGCAGTATTTT. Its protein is CASSLQGARDTQYF.

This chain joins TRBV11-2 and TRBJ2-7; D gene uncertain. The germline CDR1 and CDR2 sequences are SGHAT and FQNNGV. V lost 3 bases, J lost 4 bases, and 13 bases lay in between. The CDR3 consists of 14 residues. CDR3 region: CASSFGTVPYEQYF. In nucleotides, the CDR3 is TGTGCCAGCAGCTTCGGAACAGTCCCATACGAGCAGTACTTC.

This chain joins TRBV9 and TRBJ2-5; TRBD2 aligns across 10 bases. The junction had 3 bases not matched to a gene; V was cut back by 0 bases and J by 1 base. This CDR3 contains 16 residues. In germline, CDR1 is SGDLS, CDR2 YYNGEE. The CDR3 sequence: CASSVVPSGGQETQYF. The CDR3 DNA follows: TGTGCCAGCAGCGTAGTACCTAGCGGGGGCCAAGAGACCCAGTACTTC.

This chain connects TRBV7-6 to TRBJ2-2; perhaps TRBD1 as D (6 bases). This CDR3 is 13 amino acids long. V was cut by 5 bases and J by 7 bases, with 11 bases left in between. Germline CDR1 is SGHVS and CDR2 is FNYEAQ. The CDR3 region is CASSPAGVGELFF. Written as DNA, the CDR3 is TGTGCCAGCAGCCCCGCAGGGGTCGGGGAGCTGTTTTTT.

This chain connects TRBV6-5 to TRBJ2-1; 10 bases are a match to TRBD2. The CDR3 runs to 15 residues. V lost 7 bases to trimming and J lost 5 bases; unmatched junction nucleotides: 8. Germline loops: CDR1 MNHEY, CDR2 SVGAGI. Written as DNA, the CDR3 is TGTGCCAGCACTCCTCTAGCGGGGGCCGACAATGAGCAGTTCTTC. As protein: CASTPLAGADNEQFF.

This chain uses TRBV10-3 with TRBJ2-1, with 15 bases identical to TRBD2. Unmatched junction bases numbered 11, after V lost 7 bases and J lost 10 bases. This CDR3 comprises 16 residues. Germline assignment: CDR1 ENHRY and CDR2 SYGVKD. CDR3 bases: TGTGCCATCACCCAACCGGGACTAGCGGGGGGACGAGAGCAGTTCTTC. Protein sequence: CAITQPGLAGGREQFF.

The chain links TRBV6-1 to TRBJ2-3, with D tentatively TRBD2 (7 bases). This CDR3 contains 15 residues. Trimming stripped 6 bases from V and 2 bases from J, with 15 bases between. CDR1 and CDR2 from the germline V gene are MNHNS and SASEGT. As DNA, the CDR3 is TGTGCCAGCAGCCGGGGGGCCGATCACACAGATACGCAGTATTTT. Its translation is CASSRGADHTDTQYF.

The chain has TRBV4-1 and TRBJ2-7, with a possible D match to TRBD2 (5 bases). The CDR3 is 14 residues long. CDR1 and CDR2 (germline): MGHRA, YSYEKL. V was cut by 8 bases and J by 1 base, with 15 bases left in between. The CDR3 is CASASGPTSYEQYF. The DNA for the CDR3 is TGCGCCAGCGCCAGCGGACCCACTTCCTACGAGCAGTACTTC.

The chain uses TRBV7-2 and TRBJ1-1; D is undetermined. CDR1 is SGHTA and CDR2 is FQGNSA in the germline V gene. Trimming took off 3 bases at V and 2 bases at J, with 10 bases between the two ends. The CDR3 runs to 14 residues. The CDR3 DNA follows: TGTGCCAGCAGCTTCTCCCCGGGAAACACTGAAGCTTTCTTT. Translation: CASSFSPGNTEAFF.

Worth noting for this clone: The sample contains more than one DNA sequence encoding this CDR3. The CDR3 region has the DNA TGTGCCAGCTCACCGGGGGGGCAGGACACTGAAGCTTTCTTT. This codes for CASSPGGQDTEAFF. This chain connects TRBV18 to TRBJ1-1, with D tentatively TRBD1 (6 bases). This CDR3 is 14 amino acids long. CDR1 KGHSH and CDR2 LQKENI come from the germline V gene. Between the trimmed V and J ends, which lost 3 bases and 3 bases, there was a span of 11 bases.

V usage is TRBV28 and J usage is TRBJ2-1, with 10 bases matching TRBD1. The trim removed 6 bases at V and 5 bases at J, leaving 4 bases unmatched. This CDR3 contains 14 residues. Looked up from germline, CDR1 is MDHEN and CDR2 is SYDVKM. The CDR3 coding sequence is TGTGCCAGCAGGCGACAGGGGGCCCACAATGAGCAGTTCTTC. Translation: CASRRQGAHNEQFF.